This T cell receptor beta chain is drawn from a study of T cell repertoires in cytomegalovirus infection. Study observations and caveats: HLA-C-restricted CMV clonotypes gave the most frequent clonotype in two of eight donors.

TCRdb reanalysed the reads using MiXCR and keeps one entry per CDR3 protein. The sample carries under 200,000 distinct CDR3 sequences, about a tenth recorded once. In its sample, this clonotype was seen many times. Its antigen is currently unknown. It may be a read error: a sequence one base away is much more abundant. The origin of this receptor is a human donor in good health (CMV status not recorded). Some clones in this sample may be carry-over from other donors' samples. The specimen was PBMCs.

The CDR3 here is CASSVDNEQFF. The DNA of the CDR3 is TGTGCCAGCAGCGTAGACAATGAGCAGTTCTTC. V and J are TRBV9 and TRBJ2-1; D not resolved. Germline CDR1 SGDLS, CDR2 YYNGEE. Trimming took off 0 bases at V and 5 bases at J, with 0 bases between the two ends. The length of the CDR3 is 11 residues.